These 19 T cell receptor beta chains were sequenced from one sample in a study of regulatory T cells in long-lasting Graves disease. This sample's time point: newly diagnosed GD, antithyroid drugs for less than 3 months. PBMC-extracted RNA yielded the TCR library. Arm-PCR of CDR3 regions with iRepertoire HTBI primers generated TCR beta libraries. TCRdb itself ran the multiplex PCR reads through MiXCR, one entry per CDR3 protein. This sample has 300,000 to 400,000 distinct CDR3 sequences, with 15% found just once. The sequences come from peripheral blood mononuclear cells (PBMCs), collected at new diagnosis, from a patient treated with antithyroid drugs. The receptor set was obtained from a female donor with Graves disease.

V and J are TRBV20-1 and TRBJ1-2; possibly TRBD1 for D (5 bases). The CDR3 contains 15 residues. The germline V gene has CDR1 DFQATT and CDR2 SNEGSKA (reference sequence). V was shortened by 6 bases and J by 4 bases, with 21 bases between the two germline ends. CDR3 region: CSAPTGTATFYGYTF. The CDR3 region has the DNA TGCAGTGCGCCCACCGGGACGGCAACCTTCTATGGCTACACCTTC.

This clonotype was seen ten or more times. CDR3 nucleotide sequence: TGCGCCAGCAGCCGGTTTCGGCGGGATAGCACAGATACGCAGTATTTT. This encodes CASSRFRRDSTDTQYF. V is TRBV5-1 and J is TRBJ2-3, with D possibly matching TRBD2 (6 bases). V gave up 4 bases and J gave up 0 bases, with 15 bases separating them. This CDR3 is built from 16 residues. Germline values: CDR1 SGHRS, CDR2 YFSETQ.

This clonotype came up a few times. This chain joins TRBV9 and TRBJ1-2, with TRBD1 matching over 12 bases. Germline trimming cut 3 bases from V and 7 bases from J; bases unmatched to any gene: 4. Germline V lookup: CDR1 SGDLS, CDR2 YYNGEE. The CDR3 has 14 amino acids. Here the CDR3 reads CASSARDRGPGYTF. The DNA for the CDR3 is TGTGCCAGCAGCGCCAGGGACAGGGGGCCTGGCTACACCTTC.

This clonotype was seen at least ten times. This sequence joins TRBV5-1 and TRBJ1-2, with 9 bases identical to TRBD1. Trimming cost V 3 bases and J 8 bases; bases outside gene matches: 8. This CDR3 is 14 amino acids long. Germline-derived CDR1 and CDR2 are SGHRS and YFSETQ. CDR3 nucleotides: TGCGCCAGCAGCTGGACAGGGGAGGGAGAGGGCTACACCTTC. It codes for CASSWTGEGEGYTF. The full variable domain, its missing parts supplied by reference TRBV5-1 and TRBJ1-2, is KAGVTQTPRYLIKTRGQQVTLSCSPISGHRSVSWYQQTPGQGLQFLFEYFSETQRNKGNFPGRFSGRQFSNSRSEMNVSTLELGDSALYLCASSWTGEGEGYTFGSGTRLTVV.

This clonotype showed up just once. CDR3 DNA sequence: TGTGCCAGCAGCCGGACACATAGCAATCAGCCCCAGCATTTT. This sequence encodes CASSRTHSNQPQHF. The V and J genes are TRBV5-5 and TRBJ1-5; tentative D call: TRBD1 (5 bases). V shed 4 bases and J shed 0 bases, with 8 bases lying between them. Germline-derived CDR1 and CDR2 are SGHKS and YYEKEE (reference sequence). This CDR3 is 14 amino acids long.

This clonotype was seen at least ten times. The rearrangement joins TRBV7-9 to TRBJ2-7; possibly TRBD1 for D (7 bases). V lost 1 base and J 0 bases, leaving 28 bases between the germline ends. The CDR3 is 21 amino acids. Germline CDR1 SEHNR, CDR2 FQNEAQ (reference sequence). In DNA, the CDR3 is TGTGCCAGCAGCTTAGAGAAGGGGGCGGGACAGAGGGCCCCGGGCTCCTACGAGCAGTACTTC. Its translation: CASSLEKGAGQRAPGSYEQYF.

This clonotype was observed at least ten times. J is TRBJ2-1 and V is TRBV29-1; D assignment may be TRBD1 or TRBD2 (5 bases each). CDR1 and CDR2 from the germline V gene are SQVTM and ANQGSEA. This CDR3 spans 14 amino acids. V shed 7 bases and J shed 1 base, with 14 bases lying between them. CDR3 loop: CSATGTVSYNEQFF. CDR3 sequence (DNA): TGCAGCGCAACCGGGACGGTGTCCTACAATGAGCAGTTCTTC.

This clonotype came up many times. This chain connects TRBV7-2 to TRBJ2-7; TRBD1 or TRBD2 may be the D gene (5 bases each). The CDR3 sequence is 14 residues long. Trimming removed 3 bases from V and 3 bases from J, with 12 bases in between. Per the germline V gene, CDR1 is SGHTA and CDR2 is FQGNSA. The CDR3 sequence: CASSLGPSIYEQYF. The CDR3 DNA is TGTGCCAGCAGCTTGGGACCATCGATCTACGAGCAGTACTTC.

This clonotype was seen at least ten times. The rearrangement uses TRBV20-1 and TRBJ1-1, with 7 positions matching TRBD1. Germline CDR1 and CDR2: DFQATT and SNEGSKA (reference sequence). V trimming: 5 bases; J trimming: 9 bases; junction bases outside the gene matches: 15. The CDR3 loop spans 14 amino acids. The CDR3 bases are TGCAGTGCTCCCCCCAGGACAGGCGTCCTACAAGCTTTCTTT. It encodes CSAPPRTGVLQAFF.

This clonotype occurred many times. The DNA for the CDR3 is TGCGCCAGCAGTGAAGATCGGGACCGCCGCTATGGCTACACCTTC. Translated: CASSEDRDRRYGYTF. The chain joins TRBV10-1 to TRBJ1-2, with D perhaps TRBD1 (5 bases). The V end was cut by 3 bases, the J end by 4 bases, with 15 bases between. Germline V gene sequence: CDR1 WNHNN, CDR2 SYGVQD (reference sequence). CDR3 length: 15 amino acids.

Ten or more counts support this clonotype. This sequence joins TRBV5-1 and TRBJ1-2; 7 nucleotides agree with TRBD1. Germline CDR1 is SGHRS and CDR2 is YFSETQ. The CDR3 extends over 15 amino acids. V lost 0 bases, J lost 7 bases, and 9 bases stayed unmatched. The CDR3 bases are TGCGCCAGCAGCTTGGAGGGGGCGCTCTTGAGTGGCTACACCTTC. It encodes CASSLEGALLSGYTF.

Many counts were recorded for this clonotype. The J gene is TRBJ1-5, the V gene TRBV6-1; possibly TRBD1 for D (5 bases). V was cut by 10 bases and J by 5 bases, with 18 bases left in between. The CDR3 is made up of 14 amino acids. Germline loops: CDR1 MNHNS, CDR2 SASEGT. The CDR3 nucleotides read TGTGCCACCCGAGGGCAGGGCAATTATCAGCCCCAGCATTTT. It is translated as CATRGQGNYQPQHF.

This clonotype was counted at least ten times. V is TRBV18 and J is TRBJ2-7; D is undetermined. CDR1 and CDR2 (germline): KGHSH, LQKENI. V shed 6 bases and J shed 2 bases, with 8 bases lying between them. This CDR3 has 12 amino acids. The CDR3 bases are TGTGCCAGCTCTACAGATACCTACGAGCAGTACTTC. Its protein product is CASSTDTYEQYF.

This clonotype was seen many times. V gene TRBV13 combines with J gene TRBJ2-7; no reliable D call. The ends were cut back, 2 bases at V and 0 bases at J, with 8 bases in the middle. CDR1 is PRHDT, CDR2 FYEKMQ, per germline (reference sequence). The length of the CDR3 is 14 residues. CDR3 residues: CASSLSENSYEQYF. In DNA, the CDR3 is TGTGCCAGCAGCTTATCAGAGAACTCCTACGAGCAGTACTTC. Drawing the rest from reference TRBV13 and TRBJ2-7, the complete variable domain is AAGVIQSPRHLIKEKRETATLKCYPIPRHDTVYWYQQGPGQDPQFLISFYEKMQSDKGSIPDRFSAQQFSDYHSELNMSSLELGDSALYFCASSLSENSYEQYFGPGTRLTVT.

The chain combines TRBV5-1 with TRBJ1-1; D gene uncertain. CDR1 and CDR2 from the germline V gene are SGHRS and YFSETQ. The CDR3 is 15 residues long. Trimming cost V 0 bases and J 1 base, with 10 bases left between them. The CDR3 region is CASSLASGSNTEAFF. In DNA form, the CDR3 reads TGCGCCAGCAGCTTGGCCTCGGGATCGAACACTGAAGCTTTCTTT. Full variable domain (remainder filled in from reference TRBV5-1 and TRBJ1-1): KAGVTQTPRYLIKTRGQQVTLSCSPISGHRSVSWYQQTPGQGLQFLFEYFSETQRNKGNFPGRFSGRQFSNSRSEMNVSTLELGDSALYLCASSLASGSNTEAFFGQGTRLTVV.

This clonotype was counted at least ten times. This chain joins TRBV7-9 and TRBJ2-5; D is unclear. The CDR3 contains 16 residues. Germline V gene sequence: CDR1 SEHNR, CDR2 FQNEAQ (reference sequence). Trimming took 3 bases from V and 0 from J, leaving 14 bases between them. The CDR3 DNA is TGTGCCAGCAGCTTGTGGCTTCCGTCGTACCAAGAGACCCAGTACTTC. Its translation: CASSLWLPSYQETQYF.

This clonotype was observed at least ten times. The genes are TRBV7-9 and TRBJ1-4; tentatively, D is TRBD1 (5 bases). Germline V gives CDR1 SEHNR, CDR2 FQNEAQ (reference sequence). V lost 5 bases and J lost 6, with 13 bases in between. This CDR3 has 14 amino acids. CDR3 nucleotides: TGTGCCAGCAGCGCCGGGACCCTGGATGAAAAACTGTTTTTT. Translating it yields CASSAGTLDEKLFF.

The chain uses TRBV7-9 and TRBJ2-5, with 14 bases identical to TRBD2. The CDR3 loop spans 24 amino acids. The V segment lost 5 bases and the J segment 4 bases; nucleotides outside the gene matches: 30. Germline loops: CDR1 SEHNR, CDR2 FQNEAQ (reference sequence). The CDR3 sequence: CASSTRDGPWNTEGLAGGLETQYF. The CDR3 DNA sequence: TGTGCCAGCAGCACGCGGGACGGGCCATGGAACACTGAAGGACTAGCGGGAGGCCTAGAGACCCAGTACTTC.

The rearrangement uses TRBV3-1 and TRBJ2-2; D unclear. The CDR3 is 16 amino acids. Trimming took 6 bases from V and 2 from J, leaving 16 bases between them. The germline CDR1 and CDR2 sequences are LGHDT and YNNKEL (reference sequence). CDR3 region: CASSPLGTFNTGELFF. In nucleotides, the CDR3 is TGTGCCAGCAGTCCACTCGGTACATTTAACACCGGGGAGCTGTTTTTT.